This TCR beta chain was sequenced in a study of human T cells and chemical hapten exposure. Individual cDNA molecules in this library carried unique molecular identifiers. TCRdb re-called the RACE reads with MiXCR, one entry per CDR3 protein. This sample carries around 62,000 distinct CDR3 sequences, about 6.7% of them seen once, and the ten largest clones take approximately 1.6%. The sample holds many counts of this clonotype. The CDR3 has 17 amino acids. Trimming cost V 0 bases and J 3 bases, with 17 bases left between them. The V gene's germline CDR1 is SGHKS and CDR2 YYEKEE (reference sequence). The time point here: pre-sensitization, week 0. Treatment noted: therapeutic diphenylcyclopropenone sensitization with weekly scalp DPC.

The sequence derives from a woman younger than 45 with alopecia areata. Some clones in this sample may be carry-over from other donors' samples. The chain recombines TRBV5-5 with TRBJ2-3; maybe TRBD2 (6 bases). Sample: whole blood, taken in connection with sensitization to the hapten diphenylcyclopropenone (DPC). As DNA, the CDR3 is TGTGCCAGCAGCTTGGATTGGAGGGACCGGTCGACAGATACGCAGTATTTT. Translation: CASSLDWRDRSTDTQYF.